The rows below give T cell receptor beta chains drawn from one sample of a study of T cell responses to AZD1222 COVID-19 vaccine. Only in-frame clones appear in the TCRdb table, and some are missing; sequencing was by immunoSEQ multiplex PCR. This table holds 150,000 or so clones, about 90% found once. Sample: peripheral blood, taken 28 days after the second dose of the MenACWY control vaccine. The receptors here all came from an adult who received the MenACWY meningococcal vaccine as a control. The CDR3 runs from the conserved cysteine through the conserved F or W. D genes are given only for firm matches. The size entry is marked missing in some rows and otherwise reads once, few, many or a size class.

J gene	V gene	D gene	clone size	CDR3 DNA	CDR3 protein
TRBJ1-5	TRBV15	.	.	TGTGCCACCAGCTCTTCGGGTGCTCAGCCCCAGCATTTT	CATSSSGAQPQHF
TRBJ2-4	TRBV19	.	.	TGTGCCAGTAACCCGGACACCCTAGCCAAAAACATTCAGTACTTC	CASNPDTLAKNIQYF
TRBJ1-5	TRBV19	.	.	TGTGCCAGTAGTACCCACCTAAGGGAGCCCCAGCATTTT	CASSTHLREPQHF
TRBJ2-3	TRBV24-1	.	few	TGTGCCACCAGTGACAACCCCACAGGGACAGATACGCAGTATTTT	CATSDNPTGTDTQYF
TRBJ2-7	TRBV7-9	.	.	TGTGCCAGCAGCCCCCTGAGGACGAGGGACGAGCAGTACTTC	CASSPLRTRDEQYF
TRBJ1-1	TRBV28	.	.	TGTGCCAGCAGTTTAAACGTTCGGCCCCTTGGAGCTTTCTTT	CASSLNVRPLGAFF
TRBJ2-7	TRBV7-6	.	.	TGTGCCAGCAGCTCCAGGGGTAGGGACGAGCAGTACTTC	CASSSRGRDEQYF
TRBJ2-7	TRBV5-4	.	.	TGTGCCAGCAGCCAACAACAGGGGAGCGGGTACGAGCAGTACTTC	CASSQQQGSGYEQYF
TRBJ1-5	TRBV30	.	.	TGTGCCTGGAGTTGGCGAAATCAGCCCCAGCATTTT	CAWSWRNQPQHF
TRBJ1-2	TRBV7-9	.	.	TGTGCCAGCAGCCTAGAACTCGGGCAGGGCATGATGGGGGGCTACACCTTC	CASSLELGQGMMGGYTF
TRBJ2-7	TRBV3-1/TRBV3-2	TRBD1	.	TGTGCCAGCAGCCCTTCACCCGGGACAGGGGACTACGAGCAGTACTTC	CASSPSPGTGDYEQYF
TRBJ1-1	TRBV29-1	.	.	TGCAGCGTTCTCAGGGAAGACACTGAAGCTTTCTTT	CSVLREDTEAFF
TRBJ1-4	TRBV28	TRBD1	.	TGTGCCAGCAGTGGGGGGGGACAGGGGTATGAAAAACTGTTTTTT	CASSGGGQGYEKLFF
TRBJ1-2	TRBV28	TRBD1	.	TGTGCCAGCAGTTCGACAGGGGGTAACTATGGCTACACCTTC	CASSSTGGNYGYTF
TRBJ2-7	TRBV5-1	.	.	TGCGCCAGCAGCTTAGGGCGGTACTACGACGAGCAGTACTTC	CASSLGRYYDEQYF
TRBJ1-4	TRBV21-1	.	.	TGTGCCAGCAGCAAAGGCCGGCGGGCAACAGGGACTAATGAAAAACTGTTTTTT	CASSKGRRATGTNEKLFF
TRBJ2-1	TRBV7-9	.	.	TGTGCCAGCAGCTTAGGGACTTACAATGAGCAGTTCTTC	CASSLGTYNEQFF
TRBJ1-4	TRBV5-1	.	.	TGCGCCAGCAGCTTGGTCTCCGGGGAGAATGAAAAACTGTTTTTT	CASSLVSGENEKLFF
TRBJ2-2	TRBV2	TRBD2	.	TGTGCCAGCAGTGAAGCAATCCTGGGACTAGCGGGAGGCCGGGGCGGGGAGCTGTTTTTT	CASSEAILGLAGGRGGELFF
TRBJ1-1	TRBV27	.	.	TGTGCCAGCAGTTTATCAGACAGGCCGGCCACTGAAGCTTTCTTT	CASSLSDRPATEAFF
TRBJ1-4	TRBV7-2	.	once	TGTGCCAGCAGCTTTACCGGGACACTAGAAAAACTGTTTTTT	CASSFTGTLEKLFF
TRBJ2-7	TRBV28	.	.	TGTGCCAGCAGTCACGGTACGCAGCCCCCCTACGAGCAGTACTTC	CASSHGTQPPYEQYF
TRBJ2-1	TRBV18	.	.	TGTGCCAGTTCCAGCGGTGCTGGCTCCTACAATGAGCAGTTCTTC	CASSSGAGSYNEQFF
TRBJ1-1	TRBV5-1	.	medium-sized	TGCGCCAGCAGCTTGGTGGGGTACATGAACACTGAAGCTTTCTTT	CASSLVGYMNTEAFF
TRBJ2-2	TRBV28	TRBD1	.	TGTGCCAGCACCTCTCCGACAGGGTGGGGTACCGGGGAGCTGTTTTTT	CASTSPTGWGTGELFF
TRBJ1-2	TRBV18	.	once	TGTGCCAGCTCACCCTACCGGGACGGAAACTATGGCTACACCTTC	CASSPYRDGNYGYTF
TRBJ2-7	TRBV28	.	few	TGTGCCAGCAGACTCGGGACGGCGTCCTACGAGCAGTACTTC	CASRLGTASYEQYF
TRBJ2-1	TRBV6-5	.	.	TGTGCCAGCAGTTACATAAGGGGAAGTGAGCAGTTCTTC	CASSYIRGSEQFF
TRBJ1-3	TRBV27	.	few	TGTGCCAGCAGTTTATCCGGAAGGTGGGCCTCTGGAAACACCATATATTTT	CASSLSGRWASGNTIYF
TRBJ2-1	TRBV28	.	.	TGTGCCAGCAGTTTAAGGAATGAGCAGTTCTTC	CASSLRNEQFF
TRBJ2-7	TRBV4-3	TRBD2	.	TGCGCCAGCAGCCAAACTAGCGGTTACTACGAGCAGTACTTC	CASSQTSGYYEQYF
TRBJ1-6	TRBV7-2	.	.	TGTGCCAGCAGCTTAGACAAGGGTGTAACCCTCCACTTT	CASSLDKGVTLHF
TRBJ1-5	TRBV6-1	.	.	TGTGCCAGCAGTGAATTCGAGGGGCCATCGAATCAGCCCCAGCATTTT	CASSEFEGPSNQPQHF
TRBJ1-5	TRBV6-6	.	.	TGTGCCAGCAGTTTAGGACAGATCAATCAGCCCCAGCATTTT	CASSLGQINQPQHF
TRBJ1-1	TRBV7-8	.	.	TGTGCCAGCAGCCCGCGGTTGGGCATGAACACTGAAGCTTTCTTT	CASSPRLGMNTEAFF
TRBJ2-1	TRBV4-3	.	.	TGCGCCAGCAGCCAAGAATGGGGGAGTAATGAGCAGTTCTTC	CASSQEWGSNEQFF
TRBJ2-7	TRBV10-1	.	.	TGCACCAGCTCCGGGACGGAGAGCTCCTACGAGCAGTACTTC	CTSSGTESSYEQYF
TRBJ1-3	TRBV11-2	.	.	TGTGCCAGCAGCTTAGCGGGGATCTCTGGAAACACCATATATTTT	CASSLAGISGNTIYF
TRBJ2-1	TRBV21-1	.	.	TGTGCCAGCAGCGGTCCCACTTCCCTCAATGAGCAGTTCTTC	CASSGPTSLNEQFF
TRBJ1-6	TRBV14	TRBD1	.	TGTGCCAGCAGCTACCGGACAGGCGGGAATTCACCCCTCCACTTT	CASSYRTGGNSPLHF
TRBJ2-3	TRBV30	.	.	TGTGCCTGGACCACGCTAGTCGATACGCAGTATTTT	CAWTTLVDTQYF
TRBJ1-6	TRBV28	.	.	TGTGCCAGCAGTTTACAAAGGACAAATAATTCACCCCTCCACTTT	CASSLQRTNNSPLHF
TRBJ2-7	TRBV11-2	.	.	TGTGCCAGCAGCTTAGGCTTGAGTGCCTACGAGCAGTACTTC	CASSLGLSAYEQYF